The T cell receptor beta chain under discussion was sequenced for a study of tumor-infiltrating lymphocytes in primary liver carcinoma (dated by TCRdb to 2015 to 2018). Notes on the research overall: Of the five patients (three men and two women, aged 30 to 69 years), four had hepatocellular carcinoma and one had combined HCC and intrahepatic cholangiocarcinoma. For each liver tumor, the study sampled five regions along with adjacent normal tissue and blood, and applied TCRbeta repertoire sequencing, expression microarrays and whole-exome sequencing. Reproducibility between technical replicate repertoires was high, with correlation coefficients above 0.98 and mean shared-clone rates approximately 0.91. The roughly 24 tumor region samples were profiled with Agilent mRNA microarrays so that TCRbeta repertoire diversity could be related to the local molecular phenotype. The tumors of the five patients were staged as T1-T3 N0M0, with maximum diameters ranging from about 4.2 to 11 cm. Roughly 3.5 to 7.5 million productive TCRbeta reads were obtained per sample, and no significant difference in read depth was found between tissue types. A total of about 35 specimens from 5 patients went through TCRbeta repertoire sequencing, namely 25 tumor regions, 5 adjacent noncancerous liver tissues and 5 peripheral blood samples.

This clonotype is regarded as medium-sized (0.01 to 0.1%). The antigen this receptor binds is unknown. There are no base qualities to consult, and no much larger clone falls within one base. Total RNA and DNA were co-extracted from roughly 18-30 mg of bulk tissue with the AllPrep DNA/RNA mini kit, without cell sorting. Between November 2015 and March 2016, roughly five patients in China with histopathologically diagnosed primary liver carcinoma had surgical resection. At the time of sampling, the patients were treatment-naive and had chronic HBV infection. Each tumor was sampled at five spatially separated regions: the superior, inferior, left-lateral and right-lateral poles and the tumor centre. Histological examination found more than 75% viable tumor cells in every tumor sample. Each fresh piece of tumor and adjacent tissue was cut in two, with one half stored in RNAlater at -80 degrees C and the other half sent for histology.

The V and J ends are trimmed by 6 bases and 4 bases, leaving 16 bases between them. The CDR3 has 14 amino acids, counting the end cysteine and phenylalanine. Only the CDR3 DNA stays, 42 bases, in frame from base 1. TCRbeta-specific cDNA was reverse-transcribed from approximately 0.5 ug total RNA using a constant-region primer and ProtoScript II reverse transcriptase. Three nested multiplex PCR rounds, following a slightly modified ARM-PCR procedure, were used to build the TCRbeta libraries. Each of the first two PCR rounds ran for approximately 10 cycles and used multiplex TRBV1-TRBV30 forward primers together with a Cbeta reverse primer. A final 25-cycle PCR with Deep VentR polymerase added sample barcodes and Illumina adapters. Before sequencing, amplicons between 200 and 500 bp were purified from gel using a QIAquick gel extraction kit. TCRbeta amplicons were sequenced on an Illumina HiSeq 2500 with 250-bp paired-end reads. The authors' pipeline ran thus. To recover full CDR3 sequences, reads were quality-trimmed using Trimmomatic v0.33 and paired reads were then merged using FLASH v1.2.11. MiGEC v1.2.1b assigned V, D and J germline segments to the rearranged TCRbeta sequences. Clonotype statistics, along with Shannon-Wiener diversity indices, were calculated using VDJtools v1.0.0. Except for diversity analysis, only the 250 most abundant clonotypes of each sample were used in subsequent analyses to reduce sampling bias. TCRdb reprocessed the public reads (quality trimming at Q25 with fastp, clone calling with MiXCR) and kept in-frame beta chains. All rows with the same CDR3 protein become a single entry with the most common DNA and genes. These V and J calls originate from TCRdb's pipeline instead of the authors' own analysis. This sample is represented by tens of thousands of distinct CDR3 sequences; approximately 70% of them were singletons. The ten largest clonotypes hold 19% of the sample.

The research as a whole found: Only about 8-24% of top clones were present in all five regions of a tumor, suggesting spatial heterogeneity of tumor-infiltrating T cells. Only the TCR beta chain was sequenced, which likely underestimates true repertoire diversity because unpaired alpha chains were not captured. Because the samples were bulk and unsorted, CD4+ and CD8+ T cell repertoires could not be compared. With just a few patients in the study, the authors point out that the findings should be validated in a larger study. Consistent with antigen-driven expansion, pairs of tumor regions showed higher repertoire overlap (mean around 36%) than either tumor-adjacent pairs (approximately 17%) or tumor-blood pairs (about 14%). A significantly larger repertoire fraction was made up by the top 250 clones in tumors than in blood (p = 0.039).

The clonotype comes from a man between 40 and 49 years old with primary liver carcinoma and hepatitis B virus infection. Specimen: liver tumor tissue from sampling region 2. Read against the paper, the sample's cell subset or site label means: tumor region T2, inferior pole. Recombination linked TRBV12-3 or TRBV12-4 to TRBJ2-7, and the D gene may be TRBD2, 6 bases matching. The CDR3 region reads CASSIPGLPYEQYF. The bases are TGTGCCAGCAGCATCCCGGGACTCCCATACGAGCAGTACTTC.